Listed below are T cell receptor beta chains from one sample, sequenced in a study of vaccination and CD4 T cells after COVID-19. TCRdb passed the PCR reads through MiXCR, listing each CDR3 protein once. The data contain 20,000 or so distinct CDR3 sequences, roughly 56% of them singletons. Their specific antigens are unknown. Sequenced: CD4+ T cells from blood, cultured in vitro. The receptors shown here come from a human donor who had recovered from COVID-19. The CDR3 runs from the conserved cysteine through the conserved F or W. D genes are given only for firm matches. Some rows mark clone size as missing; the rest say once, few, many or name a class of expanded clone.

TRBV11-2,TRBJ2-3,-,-,CASSLGRALGDTQYF,TGTGCCAGCAGCTTAGGCAGGGCACTTGGAGATACGCAGTATTTT
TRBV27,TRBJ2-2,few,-,CASTREGGYGGELFF,TGTGCCAGCACTAGGGAGGGGGGATACGGCGGGGAGCTGTTTTTT
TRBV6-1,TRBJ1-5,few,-,CASSDRDQQQPQHF,TGTGCCAGCAGTGACAGGGATCAACAACAGCCCCAGCATTTT
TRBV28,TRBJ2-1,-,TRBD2,CASSTAGGPNEQFF,TGTGCCAGCTCGACCGCGGGAGGACCTAATGAGCAGTTCTTC
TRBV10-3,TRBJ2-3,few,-,CAISPSFSGTATDTQYF,TGTGCCATCAGCCCCAGTTTTAGCGGGACAGCCACAGATACGCAGTATTTT
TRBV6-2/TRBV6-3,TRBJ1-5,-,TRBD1,CASSYSDRDQPQHF,TGTGCCAGCAGTTACTCCGACAGGGATCAGCCCCAGCATTTT
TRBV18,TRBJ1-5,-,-,CASSPASSNQPQHF,TGTGCCAGCTCACCAGCCAGTAGCAATCAGCCCCAGCATTTT
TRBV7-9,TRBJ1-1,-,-,CASKIGGDTEAFF,TGTGCCAGCAAGATTGGGGGCGACACTGAAGCTTTCTTT
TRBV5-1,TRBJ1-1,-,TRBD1,CASDGTGLGTEAFF,TGCGCCAGCGACGGGACAGGGTTGGGGACTGAAGCTTTCTTT
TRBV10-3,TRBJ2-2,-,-,CAISQGRDTGELFF,TGTGCCATCAGCCAGGGGCGCGACACCGGGGAGCTGTTTTTT
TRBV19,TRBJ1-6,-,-,CASSPGVGSPLHF,TGTGCCAGTAGTCCGGGGGTTGGTTCACCCCTCCACTTT
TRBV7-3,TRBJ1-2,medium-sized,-,CASRRDRRVYGYTF,TGTGCCAGCAGACGGGACCGGAGGGTATATGGCTACACCTTC
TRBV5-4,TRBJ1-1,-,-,CASSLETNLNTEAFF,TGTGCCAGCAGCTTGGAGACAAATTTGAACACTGAAGCTTTCTTT
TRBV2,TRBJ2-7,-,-,CASRGDGNSYEQYF,TGTGCCAGCAGGGGGGACGGTAACTCCTACGAGCAGTACTTC
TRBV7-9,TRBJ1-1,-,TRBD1,CASSLGQGAQKAFF,TGTGCCAGCAGCTTAGGTCAGGGGGCGCAAAAAGCTTTCTTT
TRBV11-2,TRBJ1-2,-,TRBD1,CASSRHGTAVDWSIGYTF,TGTGCCAGCAGCCGTCACGGGACAGCCGTTGATTGGAGTATTGGCTACACCTTC
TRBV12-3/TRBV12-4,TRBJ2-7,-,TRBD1,CASSLRQGAYEQYF,TGTGCCAGCAGTCTCCGACAGGGAGCCTACGAGCAGTACTTC
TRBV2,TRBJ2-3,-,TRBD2,CASSRTSGFTDTQYF,TGTGCCAGCAGCCGGACTAGCGGGTTTACAGATACGCAGTATTTT
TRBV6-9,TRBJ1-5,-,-,CASSQKGEARNQPQHF,TGTGCCAGCAGCCAAAAGGGGGAGGCCCGCAATCAGCCCCAGCATTTT
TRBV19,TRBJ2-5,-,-,CASSISGQTQYF,TGTGCCAGTAGTATAAGCGGTCAGACCCAGTACTTC
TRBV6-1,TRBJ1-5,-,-,CASSVMRGYNQPQHF,TGTGCCAGCTCAGTGATGCGAGGGTACAATCAGCCCCAGCATTTT
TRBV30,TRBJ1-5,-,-,CAWSVQGPQPQHF,TGTGCCTGGAGTGTACAGGGTCCTCAGCCCCAGCATTTT
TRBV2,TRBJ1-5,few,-,CASRGLGNQPQHF,TGTGCCAGCAGGGGGCTCGGCAATCAGCCCCAGCATTTT